The present T cell receptor beta chain was sequenced within a study of T cell responses to AZD1222 COVID-19 vaccine. The repertoire was sequenced with immunoSEQ multiplex PCR; TCRdb's copy has only in-frame clones and lacks some. The table lists about 99,000 clones, roughly nine tenths of them singletons. For this clone: Its antigen is as yet unknown.

Study results and caveats: Donor demographics were predominantly white British with a female majority; clonal diversity may be underestimated.

The study pooled second doses at about 4 or about 12 weeks. Trimming shortened V by 0 bases and J by 4 bases, and 2 bases separated the two germline ends. The germline gives CDR1 SGHKS, CDR2 YYEKEE (reference sequence). The CDR3 length is 11 residues. The clonotype originates from an adult who received the AZD1222 COVID-19 vaccine. Specimen: peripheral blood, collected 28 days after the second AZD1222 dose. The chain uses TRBV5-5 and TRBJ2-7; no definite D call. CDR3 amino acids: CASSLGYEQYF. In DNA, the CDR3 is TGTGCCAGCAGCTTGGGTTACGAGCAGTACTTC.